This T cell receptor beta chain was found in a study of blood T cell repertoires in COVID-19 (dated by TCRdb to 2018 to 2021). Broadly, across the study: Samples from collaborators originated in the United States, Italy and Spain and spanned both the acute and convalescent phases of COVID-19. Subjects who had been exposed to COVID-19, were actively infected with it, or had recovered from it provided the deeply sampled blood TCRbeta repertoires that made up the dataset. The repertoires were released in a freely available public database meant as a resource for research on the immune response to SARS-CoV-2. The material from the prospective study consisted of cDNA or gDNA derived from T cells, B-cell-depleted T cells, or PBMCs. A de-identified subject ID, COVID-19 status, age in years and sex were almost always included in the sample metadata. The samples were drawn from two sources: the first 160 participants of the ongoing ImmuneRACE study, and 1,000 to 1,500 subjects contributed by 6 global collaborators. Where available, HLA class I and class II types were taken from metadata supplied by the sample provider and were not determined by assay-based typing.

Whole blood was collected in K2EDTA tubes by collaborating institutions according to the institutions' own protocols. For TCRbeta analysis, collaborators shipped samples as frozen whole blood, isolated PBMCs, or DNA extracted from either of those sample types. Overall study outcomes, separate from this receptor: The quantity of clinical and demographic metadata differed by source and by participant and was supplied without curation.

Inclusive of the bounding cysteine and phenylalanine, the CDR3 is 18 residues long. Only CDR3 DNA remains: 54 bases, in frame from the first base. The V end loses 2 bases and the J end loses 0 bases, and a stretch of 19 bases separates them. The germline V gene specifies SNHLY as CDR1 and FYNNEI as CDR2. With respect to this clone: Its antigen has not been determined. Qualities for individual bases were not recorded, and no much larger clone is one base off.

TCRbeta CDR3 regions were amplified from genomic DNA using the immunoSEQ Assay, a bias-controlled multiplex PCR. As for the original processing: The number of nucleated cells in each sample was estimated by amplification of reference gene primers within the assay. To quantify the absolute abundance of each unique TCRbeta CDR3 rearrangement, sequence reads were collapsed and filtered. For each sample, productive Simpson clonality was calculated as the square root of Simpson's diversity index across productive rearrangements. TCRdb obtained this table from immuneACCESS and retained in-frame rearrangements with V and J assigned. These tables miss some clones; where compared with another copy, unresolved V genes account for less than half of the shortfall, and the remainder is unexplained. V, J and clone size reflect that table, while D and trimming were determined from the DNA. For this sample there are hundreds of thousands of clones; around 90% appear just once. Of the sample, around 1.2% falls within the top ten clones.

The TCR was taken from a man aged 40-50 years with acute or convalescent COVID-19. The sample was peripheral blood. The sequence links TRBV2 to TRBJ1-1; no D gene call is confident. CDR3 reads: CASSERPTEHPMNTEAFF. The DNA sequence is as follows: TGTGCCAGCAGTGAACGGCCAACAGAACACCCCATGAACACTGAAGCTTTCTTT.